The sample holds a few counts of the clone carrying this T cell receptor (beta chain). The same CDR3 is also encoded by other DNA sequences in this sample. This record belongs to a study of T cell responses to AZD1222 COVID-19 vaccine. The CDR3 contains 13 residues. CDR1 and CDR2 from the germline V gene are SGDLS and YYNGEE. V lost 2 bases to trimming and J lost 7 bases, with 7 bases between them. Measured with immunoSEQ multiplex PCR; TCRdb has only the in-frame clones, and not every one. Of over 100,000 clones listed, about 87% were seen once; the top ten hold less than 15%. The chain couples TRBV9 to TRBJ1-6, with no clear D. The sequences come from peripheral blood, collected on day 0 of AZD1222 vaccination. The source of this sequence is an adult in good health. The DNA for the CDR3 is TGTGCCAGCAGCGTCGCCGACAATTCACCCCTCCACTTT. Protein: CASSVADNSPLHF. The variable domain in full, with the rest retrieved from reference TRBV9 and TRBJ1-6, is DSGVTQTPKHLITATGQRVTLRCSPRSGDLSVYWYQQSLDQGLQFLIQYYNGEERAKGNILERFSAQQFPDLHSELNLSSLELGDSALYFCASSVADNSPLHFGNGTRLTVT.